This T cell receptor (beta chain) is from a study of blood T cell repertoires in COVID-19. This CDR3 has 15 residues. Germline assignment: CDR1 SGHRS and CDR2 YFSETQ. V was pared by 2 bases and J by 5 bases, with 16 bases between. In the authors' methods: By means of reference gene primer amplification, nucleated cell counts were estimated. Profiled with immunoSEQ multiplex PCR; TCRdb holds only in-frame clones, not every one. Clone size and V and J calls were adopted from that table, with D and trimming inferred from the DNA. Among 55,000 to 80,000 clones listed, around 82% were seen once. The sequencing input was peripheral blood. The chain combines TRBV5-1 with TRBJ1-2, with D tentatively TRBD1 (6 bases). The origin of this receptor is a middle-aged man with active COVID-19. CDR3 coding DNA: TGCGCCAGCAGCTTCACCAAGACAGGAATTTATGGCTACACCTTC. It is translated as CASSFTKTGIYGYTF. The whole variable domain, remainder taken from reference TRBV5-1 and TRBJ1-2, is KAGVTQTPRYLIKTRGQQVTLSCSPISGHRSVSWYQQTPGQGLQFLFEYFSETQRNKGNFPGRFSGRQFSNSRSEMNVSTLELGDSALYLCASSFTKTGIYGYTFGSGTRLTVV.